This T cell receptor beta chain stems from a study of cytomegalovirus exposure and HLA in healthy donors. Study-wide results and caveats: Using the classifier, cytomegalovirus status was reportedly diagnosed with high specificity and sensitivity. Overall, some 160 TCR beta chains were annotated as cytomegalovirus-associated. In the 120 or so validation repertoires, about 94% of cluster scores exceeded 0, per a later analysis.

This clone was observed a few times. Its antigen is as yet unknown. TCRdb's copy holds only in-frame clones and misses some; the assay was immunoSEQ multiplex PCR. The table lists roughly 120,000 clones, about nine tenths of them singletons. Germline V gene data show CDR1 as MGHDK and CDR2 as SYGVNS. The ends lost 5 bases at V and 2 bases at J; junction bases unmatched: 5. CDR3 length: 16 amino acids. This chain links TRBV25-1 with TRBJ2-3, with 12 bases aligning to TRBD2. Sequencing input: PBMCs. This receptor was taken from a man younger than 35 in good health and CMV-seronegative. The CDR3 here is CASSSTSGGITDTQYF. The CDR3, as DNA: TGTGCCAGCAGTTCCACTAGCGGGGGGATCACAGATACGCAGTATTTT.